Below are 20 T cell receptor beta chains sequenced from a single sample in a study of cytomegalovirus exposure and HLA in healthy donors. The study ran its PCR with 60 Vbeta and 13 Jbeta primers. Libraries were prepared by immunoSEQ multiplex PCR; TCRdb keeps only in-frame clonotypes and omits some of them. The sample holds about 86,000 clones, roughly 72% seen once. Material for sequencing was PBMCs. The receptor set was obtained from a woman aged 50 to 65 in good health and CMV-seropositive.

There are a few counts of this clone. This chain uses TRBV25-1 with TRBJ2-2; 8 nucleotides match TRBD1. The CDR3 is 15 amino acids. J lost 7 bases, V lost 3 bases, and 7 bases had no gene match. CDR1 and CDR2 from the germline V gene are MGHDK and SYGVNS. Here the CDR3 reads CASSDPGGANGELFF. As DNA, the CDR3 is TGTGCCAGCAGTGATCCAGGGGGCGCGAACGGGGAGCTGTTTTTT.

The table lists this clone with a count of one. The V call is TRBV28, the J call TRBJ2-5; D possibly corresponds to TRBD1 (6 bases). The germline CDR1 and CDR2 sequences are MDHEN and SYDVKM. Trimming pared 6 bases from V and 5 bases from J, leaving 19 bases between. The CDR3 has 15 amino acids. CDR3 in DNA: TGTGCCAGCAGCCCAAGGGGGATTGGAAAGGAGACCCAGTACTTC. Protein sequence: CASSPRGIGKETQYF.

The chain is built from TRBV19 and TRBJ2-1; D is perhaps TRBD1 (5 bases). The V end lost 5 bases, the J end lost 0 bases, and 8 bases lay between the germline ends. The germline V gene has CDR1 LNHDA and CDR2 SQIVND (reference sequence). CDR3 length: 14 amino acids. This chain's CDR3 is CASSSGFSYNEQFF. The DNA for the CDR3 is TGTGCCAGTAGTTCAGGGTTCTCCTACAATGAGCAGTTCTTC.

This clone showed up just once. The chain carries TRBV5-4 and TRBJ1-5; tentatively, D is TRBD1 (6 bases). From germline, CDR1 is SGHNT and CDR2 YYREEE (reference sequence). Deletions cut 2 bases from V and 1 base from J, with 7 bases between. The CDR3 spans 14 residues. As DNA, the CDR3 is TGTGCCAGCAGCTTTACAGGGAGCAATCAGCCCCAGCATTTT. This codes for CASSFTGSNQPQHF.

The gene calls are TRBV7-9 and TRBJ2-7, with D maybe TRBD1 (5 bases). CDR1 is SEHNR, CDR2 FQNEAQ, per germline (reference sequence). V lost 2 bases to trimming and J lost 0 bases, with 8 bases between them. This CDR3 is built from 14 residues. CDR3 nucleotide sequence: TGTGCCAGCAGCTTACAGGGTAGCTCCTACGAGCAGTACTTC. It is translated as CASSLQGSSYEQYF.

This clone was observed a handful of times. CDR3 coding DNA: TGTGCCAGCAGGGCCAACTACGAGCAGTACTTC. Protein product: CASRANYEQYF. The V and J genes are TRBV6-5 and TRBJ2-7; D ambiguous. In germline, CDR1 is MNHEY, CDR2 SVGAGI. Trimming took off 6 bases at V and 3 bases at J, with 6 bases between the two ends. CDR3 length equals 11 residues.

The chain combines TRBV10-1 with TRBJ2-5; 14 nucleotides align to TRBD2. The CDR3 has 16 amino acids. V lost 3 bases to trimming and J lost 5 bases; unmatched junction nucleotides: 5. Germline V gene lookup returns CDR1 WNHNN and CDR2 SYGVQD (reference sequence). The CDR3 nucleotides are TGCGCCAGCAGTGATTGGGGGACTAGCGGGAGTGAGACCCAGTACTTC. It translates to CASSDWGTSGSETQYF.

This clone was recorded only once. The chain links TRBV5-4 to TRBJ2-2; D gene unclear. Germline V CDR1 and CDR2: SGHNT, YYREEE (reference sequence). V lost 2 bases, J lost 2 bases, and 13 bases lay in between. The CDR3 runs 16 residues. CDR3 sequence reads: CASSFQRVQNTGELFF. The CDR3, as DNA: TGTGCCAGCAGCTTTCAGCGTGTTCAAAACACCGGGGAGCTGTTTTTT. Using reference TRBV5-4 and TRBJ2-2 for the parts outside the CDR3, the full variable domain is ETGVTQSPTHLIKTRGQQVTLRCSSQSGHNTVSWYQQALGQGPQFIFQYYREEENGRGNFPPRFSGLQFPNYSSELNVNALELDDSALYLCASSFQRVQNTGELFFGEGSRLTVL.

The V gene is TRBV19, the J gene TRBJ1-5, with 7 bases that match TRBD1. This CDR3 has 13 residues. Germline V gene lookup returns CDR1 LNHDA and CDR2 SQIVND (reference sequence). The V segment lost 4 bases and the J segment 6 bases; nucleotides outside the gene matches: 3. The CDR3 coding sequence is TGTGCCAGTAGTAAGGGGGCTGGTCAGCCCCAGCATTTT. It encodes CASSKGAGQPQHF. Full variable domain (missing parts from reference TRBV19 and TRBJ1-5): DGGITQSPKYLFRKEGQNVTLSCEQNLNHDAMYWYRQDPGQGLRLIYYSQIVNDFQKGDIAEGYSVSREKKESFPLTVTSAQKNPTAFYLCASSKGAGQPQHFGDGTRLSIL.

The rearrangement uses TRBV14 and TRBJ2-1; a possible D gene is TRBD1 (6 bases). CDR3 length: 12 residues. The V gene's germline CDR1 is SGHDN and CDR2 FVKESK. The V end was cut by 4 bases, the J end by 7 bases, with 8 bases between. The CDR3 DNA is TGTGCCAGCAGCCCAGGGGTGAATGAGCAGTTCTTC. Amino acids: CASSPGVNEQFF.

The chain carries TRBV7-9 and TRBJ1-4, with a possible D match to TRBD1 (6 bases). Germline V CDR1 and CDR2: SEHNR, FQNEAQ (reference sequence). Between the trimmed V and J ends, which lost 5 bases and 8 bases, there was a span of 18 bases. This CDR3 has 15 residues. The CDR3 sequence is CASSNPGTSLEKLFF. DNA of the CDR3: TGTGCCAGCAGCAATCCCGGGACATCACTAGAAAAACTGTTTTTT.

The chain carries TRBV28 and TRBJ1-2; 7 positions agree with TRBD1. Trimming cost V 6 bases and J 8 bases; bases outside gene matches: 6. This CDR3 has 12 amino acids. Per the germline V gene, CDR1 is MDHEN and CDR2 is SYDVKM. The DNA of the CDR3 is TGTGCCAGCAGCCGTACAGGGGTAGGCTACACCTTC. As protein: CASSRTGVGYTF.

The chain employs TRBV9 and TRBJ2-7; 9 bases map to TRBD1. This CDR3 spans 15 amino acids. CDR1 SGDLS and CDR2 YYNGEE come from the germline V gene. V lost 5 bases and J lost 5; bases outside the gene matches: 11. In DNA, the CDR3 is TGTGCCAGCAGGTCCGCCGGGACAGGGCACAACGAGCAGTACTTC. As protein: CASRSAGTGHNEQYF.

This rearrangement joins TRBV5-6 to TRBJ2-7; the D gene is possibly TRBD2 (6 bases). Germline CDR1 SGHDT, CDR2 YYEEEE. The CDR3 is made up of 16 amino acids. V lost 4 bases and J 3 bases, leaving 20 bases between the germline ends. In DNA, the CDR3 is TGTGCCAGCAGCCTTTCCCTTAGCGGTTCTATCTACGAGCAGTACTTC. Protein: CASSLSLSGSIYEQYF.

This clone has more than one count but fewer than ten. Mismatch with germline at one junction end may stem from a read error. The chain couples TRBV5-1 to TRBJ1-4, with D perhaps matching TRBD1 (6 bases). CDR1 is SGHRS and CDR2 is YFSETQ in the germline V gene. The CDR3 has 14 residues. CDR3 in DNA: TGCGCCAGCAGCTTACAGGGAACTAGTGAAAAACTGTTTTTT. Residues: CASSLQGTSEKLFF.

This clone has a count of ten or more. The genes are TRBV6-6 and TRBJ1-2; TRBD1 aligns across 7 bases. CDR3 size: 14 residues. Germline V CDR1 and CDR2: MNHNY, SVGAGI (reference sequence). J was trimmed by 2 bases and V by 5 bases; bases with no gene match: 5. The CDR3 DNA sequence: TGTGCCAGCAGTACCGGGACAGTAAACTATGGCTACACCTTC. It encodes CASSTGTVNYGYTF.

The V call is TRBV19, the J call TRBJ1-5, with D perhaps TRBD1 (5 bases). In germline, CDR1 is LNHDA, CDR2 SQIVND (reference sequence). V was cut by 3 bases and J by 3 bases, with 21 bases left in between. The CDR3 contains 18 residues. CDR3 protein: CASSMHGRGRIDNQPQHF. CDR3 coding DNA: TGTGCCAGTAGTATGCATGGAAGGGGTCGGATTGACAATCAGCCCCAGCATTTT.

The chain couples TRBV4-2 to TRBJ2-3; D gene ambiguous. The germline V gene has CDR1 LGHNA and CDR2 YNFKEQ. The CDR3 sequence is 12 residues long. Trimming took off 1 base at V and 5 bases at J, with 4 bases between the two ends. CDR3 sequence: CASSQAGDTQYF. The DNA for the CDR3 is TGTGCCAGCAGCCAAGCCGGAGATACGCAGTATTTT.

In its sample, this clone was seen once. The chain employs TRBV9 and TRBJ1-5; unclear D gene. Looked up from germline, CDR1 is SGDLS and CDR2 is YYNGEE. Trimming cost V 0 bases and J 9 bases, with 13 bases left between them. The CDR3 has 14 residues. CDR3 loop: CASSVGEAGSPQHF. The CDR3 region has the DNA TGTGCCAGCAGCGTAGGGGAGGCAGGATCGCCCCAGCATTTT. Full variable domain (outside the CDR3, taken from reference TRBV9 and TRBJ1-5): DSGVTQTPKHLITATGQRVTLRCSPRSGDLSVYWYQQSLDQGLQFLIQYYNGEERAKGNILERFSAQQFPDLHSELNLSSLELGDSALYFCASSVGEAGSPQHFGDGTRLSIL.

The chain couples TRBV7-8 to TRBJ2-3; 13 bases are a match to TRBD2. Germline V gene lookup returns CDR1 SGHVS and CDR2 FQNEAQ. The CDR3 length is 16 residues. The V and J ends lost 1 base and 4 bases, in that order; junction bases with no gene match: 2. CDR3 DNA sequence: TGTGCCAGCAGCTTAGGACTAGCGGGAGGAGCAGATACGCAGTATTTT. It yields the protein CASSLGLAGGADTQYF.